This T cell receptor beta chain was obtained from a study of shared clonotypes between healthy human individuals (TCRdb year 2020). Describing the broader study: The cohort included a few men and a couple of women between 18 and 49 years of age. To increase sequencing depth and limit assay-specific biases, TCR repertoire library preparation and sequencing were carried out by different laboratories using diverse techniques. Leukapheresis yielded between about 0.85 and 10 billion PBMCs per donor. For each donor, three plates each were used for CD4 naive and CD4 memory, two plates were used for CD8 naive, and one plate was used for CD8 memory. To estimate repertoire size and how much clonotypes are shared between individuals, the study performed deep sequencing of blood TCR repertoires from a few healthy adults.

The donors were healthy, HIV-negative adults with no recently reported acute infections or vaccinations. Every donor was a Caucasian adult residing in Nashville, Tennessee, USA. Magnetic negative selection was used to enrich CD4+ T cells, after which naive cells were positively selected on CD45RA and the negative fraction became the memory subset. Blood was collected by leukapheresis, and PBMCs were isolated by Ficoll-Histopaque density gradient centrifugation and then cryopreserved in liquid nitrogen vapor phase. Analytical flow cytometry was used to check the purity and quantity of each magnetically sorted T cell population. Genomic DNA was isolated from each sorted fraction and quantified by UV absorbance on a Nanodrop 2000c. Results and caveats for the whole study, not just this receptor: The genetic and exposure-history diversity represented was limited by the small number of donors. Pairwise subsampling indicated that sequencing depth was expected to affect the degree of clonotype sharing among donors. Larger estimated clonotype richness was generally found for naive subsets than for memory subsets. Across a handful of donors, approximately 5% of naive CD4, more than 3% of naive CD8, roughly 2.3% of memory CD4, and 0.4% to 0.45% of memory CD8 clonotypes were shared. Incomplete sequencing was indicated by rarefaction of sorted-subset datasets, despite the large sequencing depth. Higher generation probabilities were observed for clonotypes shared by all four sorted-subset donors than for non-shared clonotypes. Only blood was sampled, and tissue TCR repertoires likely differ from those in blood.

Using the deep immunoSEQ assay, TCR CDR3 regions were amplified from genomic DNA by multiplex PCR. Genomic DNA extracted from each cell subset was distributed evenly over all wells of several immunoSEQ 96-well plates, and each plate served as one replicate. Each replicate PCR for sorted subsets received around 0.2 ug genomic DNA, equal to tens of thousands of T cell genomes. Purified libraries were quantified with a Qubit 3.0 fluorometer, sized on a Bioanalyzer 2100, and re-quantified with the KAPA Library Quantification kit. Every immunoSEQ 96-well plate was sequenced on a separate single-read 150-cycle Illumina NextSeq 550 flow cell. Per the authors' processing: Because the immunoSEQ output held only junctional sequences and lacked quality scores, the filtering could not match the filtering applied to full-length reads. To assign V/J genes and CDR3, sequences were annotated against IMGT germline references using PyIR, a Python wrapper for IgBLAST v1.9. Reads were filtered out if the reads had weak V/J assignments (E-value above 1e-6), no CDR3, stop codons, out-of-frame junctions, or ambiguous translated residues. V3J clonotypes were defined as sequences sharing an identical inferred V gene, J gene, and CDR3 amino acid sequence. The percentage overlap between two repertoires was calculated by dividing the number of shared unique clonotypes by the size of the smaller repertoire. RTK rarefaction, the Chao1 estimator, and Recon v2.1 estimates of unobserved clonotypes were used to assess repertoire richness. Generation probabilities for all TCRbeta clonotypes obtained by the gDNA method from a handful of donors were computed using OLGA. TCRdb retrieved this table from immuneACCESS and kept in-frame rearrangements only. Not all clones are present; in checked studies, unresolved V genes account for under half, and no reason is known for the remainder. That table is the source of V, J and clone size, and D and trimming were worked out from the DNA. The sample table holds some 2,400,000 clones, of which around 95% were seen once. The ten biggest clones cover approximately 0.13% of the sample.

Of note for this clone: The antigen it recognizes is unknown. Base qualities are not provided; no much larger clone lies one nucleotide away.

The CDR3 numbers 10 residues from cysteine through phenylalanine. CDR3 DNA is the only sequence kept; it has 30 bases, read in frame from the first base. Via the germline V gene, CDR1 is SQVTM and CDR2 ANQGSEA. V is pared back by 7 bases and J by 7 bases, with 10 bases lying between the germline termini. Sequenced material: naive CD4+ T cells sorted from blood. Reading the label with the study, this specimen's cell subset or site is: CD45RA+ positively selected. The sequence links TRBV29-1 to TRBJ1-1, with no D gene named confidently. The source of this sequence is a man aged 18 to 30 in good health. The sequenced DNA: TGCAGCGCCCATTGGGGTGAAGCTTTCTTT. This sequence encodes CSAHWGEAFF.